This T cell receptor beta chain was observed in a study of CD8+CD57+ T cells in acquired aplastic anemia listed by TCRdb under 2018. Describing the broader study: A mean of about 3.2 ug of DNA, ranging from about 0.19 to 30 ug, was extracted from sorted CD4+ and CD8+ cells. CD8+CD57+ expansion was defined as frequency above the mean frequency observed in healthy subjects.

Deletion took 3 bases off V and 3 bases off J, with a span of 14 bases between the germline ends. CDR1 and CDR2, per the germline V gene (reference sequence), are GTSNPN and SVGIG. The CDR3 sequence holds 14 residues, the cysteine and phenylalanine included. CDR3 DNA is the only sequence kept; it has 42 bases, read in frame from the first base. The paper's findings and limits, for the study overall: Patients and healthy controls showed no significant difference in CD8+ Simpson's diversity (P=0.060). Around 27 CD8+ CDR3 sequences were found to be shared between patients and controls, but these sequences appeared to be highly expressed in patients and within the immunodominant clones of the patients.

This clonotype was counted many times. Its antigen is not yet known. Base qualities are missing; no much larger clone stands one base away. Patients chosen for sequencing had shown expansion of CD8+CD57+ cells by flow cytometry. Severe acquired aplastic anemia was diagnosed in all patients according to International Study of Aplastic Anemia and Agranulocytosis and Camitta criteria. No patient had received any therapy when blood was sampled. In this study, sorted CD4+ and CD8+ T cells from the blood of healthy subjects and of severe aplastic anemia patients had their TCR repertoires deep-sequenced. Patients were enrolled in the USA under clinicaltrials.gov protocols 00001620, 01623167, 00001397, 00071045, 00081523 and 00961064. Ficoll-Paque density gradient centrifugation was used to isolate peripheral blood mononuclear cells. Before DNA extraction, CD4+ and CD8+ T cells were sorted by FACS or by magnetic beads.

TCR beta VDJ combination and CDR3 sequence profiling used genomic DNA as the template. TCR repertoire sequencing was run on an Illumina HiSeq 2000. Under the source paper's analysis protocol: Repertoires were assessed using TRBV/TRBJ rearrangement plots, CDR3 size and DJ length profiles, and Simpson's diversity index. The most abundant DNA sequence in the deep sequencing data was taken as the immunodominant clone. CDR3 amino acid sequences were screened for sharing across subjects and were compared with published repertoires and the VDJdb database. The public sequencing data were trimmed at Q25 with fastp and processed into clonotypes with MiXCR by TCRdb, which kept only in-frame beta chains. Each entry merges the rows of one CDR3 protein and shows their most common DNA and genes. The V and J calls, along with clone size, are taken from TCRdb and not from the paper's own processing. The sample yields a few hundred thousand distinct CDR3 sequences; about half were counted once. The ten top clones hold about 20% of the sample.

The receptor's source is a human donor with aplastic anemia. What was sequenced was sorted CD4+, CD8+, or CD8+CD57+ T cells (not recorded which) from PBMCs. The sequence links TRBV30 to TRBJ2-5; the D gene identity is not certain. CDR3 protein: CAWSVQSGKETQYF. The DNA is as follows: TGTGCCTGGAGCGTACAATCGGGTAAAGAGACCCAGTACTTC. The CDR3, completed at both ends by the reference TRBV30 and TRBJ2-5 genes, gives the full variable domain SQTIHQWPATLVQPVGSPLSLECTVEGTSNPNLYWYRQAAGRGLQLLFYSVGIGQISSEVPQNLSASRPQDRQFILSSKKLLLSDSGFYLCAWSVQSGKETQYFGPGTRLLVL.